This T cell receptor beta chain came from a study of blood T cells in healthy people across ages. Overall study results and limits: Researchers said unsorted PBMCs prevented a conclusive naive versus antigen-experienced comparison.

Points on this clonotype: The antigen is undetermined.

The germline CDR1 and CDR2 sequences are DFQATT and SNEGSKA (reference sequence). Trimming shortened V by 7 bases and J by 8 bases, and 15 bases separated the two germline ends. The CDR3 has 12 amino acids. It was with a sample-barcoded 5' primer and a J-beta primer mix that a second PCR of roughly 7 to 12 cycles was run. TCRdb recomputed calls from the 5' RACE reads with MiXCR, one row per CDR3 protein. The repertoire holds 1.6 million or so distinct CDR3 sequences, with around 36% as singletons. Material: blood. The chain joins TRBV20-1 to TRBJ2-1, with D possibly TRBD1 on 6 matching bases. This receptor was identified in a woman aged 25 to 45 in good health. The CDR3 DNA reads as TGCAGTGTTAGGTCCAGGGGATATGAGCAGTTCTTC. Its translation is CSVRSRGYEQFF.